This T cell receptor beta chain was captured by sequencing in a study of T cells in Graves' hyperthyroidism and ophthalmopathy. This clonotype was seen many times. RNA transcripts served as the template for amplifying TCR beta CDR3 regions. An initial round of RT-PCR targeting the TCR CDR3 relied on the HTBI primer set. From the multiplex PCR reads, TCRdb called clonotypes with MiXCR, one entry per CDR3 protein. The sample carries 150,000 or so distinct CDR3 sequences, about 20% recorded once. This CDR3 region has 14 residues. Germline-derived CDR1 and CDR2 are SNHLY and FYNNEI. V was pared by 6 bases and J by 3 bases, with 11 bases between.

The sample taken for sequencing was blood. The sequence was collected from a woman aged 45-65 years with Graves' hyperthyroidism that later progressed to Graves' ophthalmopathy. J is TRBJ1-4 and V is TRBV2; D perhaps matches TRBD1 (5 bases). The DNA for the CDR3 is TGTGCCAGCAGGGAGGACAACGCTAATGAAAAACTGTTTTTT. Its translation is CASREDNANEKLFF.